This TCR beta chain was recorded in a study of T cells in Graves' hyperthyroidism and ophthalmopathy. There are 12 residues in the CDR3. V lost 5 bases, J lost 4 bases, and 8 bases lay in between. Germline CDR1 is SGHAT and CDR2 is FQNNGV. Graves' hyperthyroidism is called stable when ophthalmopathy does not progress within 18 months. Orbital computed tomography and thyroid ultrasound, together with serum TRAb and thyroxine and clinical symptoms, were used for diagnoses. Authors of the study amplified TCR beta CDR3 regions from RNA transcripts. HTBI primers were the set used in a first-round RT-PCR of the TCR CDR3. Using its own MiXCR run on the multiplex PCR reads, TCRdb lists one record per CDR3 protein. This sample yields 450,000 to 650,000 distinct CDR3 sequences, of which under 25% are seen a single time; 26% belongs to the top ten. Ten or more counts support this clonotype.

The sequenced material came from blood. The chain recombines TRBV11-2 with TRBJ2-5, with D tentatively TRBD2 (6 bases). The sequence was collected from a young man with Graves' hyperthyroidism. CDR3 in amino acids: CASSHGGETQYF. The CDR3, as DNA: TGTGCCAGCAGCCACGGGGGAGAGACCCAGTACTTC.